The entry below describes one T cell receptor beta chain. Its antigen is as yet unknown. One junction end does not reproduce the germline sequence, and a read error may be involved. The record originates from a study of tumor-infiltrating lymphocytes in primary liver carcinoma. TCR beta cDNA was reverse-transcribed from 400 to 500 ng of total RNA. The reaction used a constant-region primer and ProtoScript II reverse transcriptase. Nested multiplex PCR, run for three rounds with slightly modified ARM-PCR, yielded TCR beta libraries. TRBV1-TRBV30 forward primers paired with a C-beta reverse primer drove the first two PCR rounds, 10 cycles each. TCRdb re-derived calls from the multiplex PCR reads in MiXCR, one entry per CDR3 protein. The sample lists around 190,000 distinct CDR3 sequences, around four fifths occurring once. Germline V gene lookup returns CDR1 MNHEY and CDR2 SVGEGT. The CDR3 is made up of 15 amino acids.

From about 20-30 mg of unsorted bulk tissue, DNA and RNA were co-extracted together. Those sampled were patients whose primary liver carcinoma was treated by surgical resection. Sampling of each tumor involved five separate regions. General study findings and limits: Tumor-blood pairs (like tumor-adjacent pairs) overlapped less than tumor region pairs did.

This sequence originates from a man in his forties with primary liver carcinoma and hepatitis B virus infection. Sequenced: tumor tissue from primary liver carcinoma. V and J are TRBV6-2 or TRBV6-3 and TRBJ2-1; 9 nucleotides line up with TRBD2. The CDR3, as DNA: TGTGCCAACAGCTCCGGACTAGCGCTATACAATGGGCAGTTCTTC. Encoded protein: CANSSGLALYNGQFF.